These 28 T cell receptor beta chains came from one sample sequenced in a study of shared clonotypes between healthy human individuals (dated by TCRdb to the early 2020s). The library was obtained by the immunoSEQ multiplex PCR assay. TCRdb mirrors the immuneACCESS table, restricted to in-frame sequences. Some clones are absent from its copies; in checked studies, under half trace to an unresolved V gene, and the reason for the others is unknown. This sample is represented by 2 million to 2.5 million clones; 93% of them were singletons. The biggest ten clones account for around 0.4% of the sample. Sequencing used naive CD4+ T cells from PBMCs. The label giving this sample's cell subset or site can be read as: CD45RA+ positively selected. The receptors originated from a man aged 18 to 35 in good health. Some clones in this sample may be carry-over from other donors' samples.

The chain uses TRBV6-5 and TRBJ1-5, with D unresolved. The V and J ends lost 0 bases and 7 bases respectively, with 13 bases between them. The CDR3 consists of 15 residues. Germline loops: CDR1 MNHEY, CDR2 SVGAGI. The CDR3, as DNA: TGTGCCAGCAGTTACTCGAAATCAGTCCAACAGCCCCAGCATTTT. Its translation: CASSYSKSVQQPQHF.

This clone was detected once. The chain couples TRBV11-2 to TRBJ2-7, with D possibly matching TRBD2 (5 bases). CDR1 is SGHAT, CDR2 FQNNGV, per germline. Deletions cut 5 bases from V and 3 bases from J, with 14 bases between. The CDR3 runs 14 residues. The CDR3 sequence: CASSPGPGIYEQYF. The CDR3 coding sequence is TGTGCCAGCAGCCCCGGCCCGGGGATCTACGAGCAGTACTTC.

V gene TRBV18 combines with J gene TRBJ2-1, with a weak D call TRBD1 (5 bases). V was clipped by 2 bases and J by 9 bases, with 14 bases between them. The CDR3 consists of 14 residues. Germline assignment: CDR1 KGHSH and CDR2 LQKENI. The DNA for the CDR3 is TGTGCCAGCTCACCAGGGGCTAGGGGCGGTGAGCAGTTCTTC. It translates to CASSPGARGGEQFF.

Concerning this clone itself: Other DNA sequences from this sample encode an identical CDR3 as well. The rearrangement links TRBV28 to TRBJ1-1; no firm D call. V lost 4 bases and J lost 3, with 6 bases in between. The CDR3 loop spans 12 amino acids. Per the germline V gene, CDR1 is MDHEN and CDR2 is SYDVKM. CDR3 region: CASSSVYTEAFF. The CDR3 region has the DNA TGTGCCAGCAGTTCCGTGTACACTGAAGCTTTCTTT.

J is TRBJ2-7 and V is TRBV4-3; D gene ambiguous. CDR1 is LGHNA and CDR2 is YSLEER in the germline V gene. CDR3 length: 17 residues. The V end lost 0 bases, the J end lost 3 bases, and 18 bases lay between the germline ends. CDR3 residues: CASSQDQAGRGLYEQYF. The DNA of the CDR3 is TGCGCCAGCAGCCAAGATCAGGCCGGGCGAGGTCTCTACGAGCAGTACTTC.

The V and J genes are TRBV4-3 and TRBJ1-1, with a weak D call TRBD1 (6 bases). CDR1 and CDR2 from the germline V gene are LGHNA and YSLEER. The V and J ends lost 1 base and 0 bases respectively, with 6 bases between them. The CDR3 sequence is 14 residues long. In DNA form, the CDR3 reads TGCGCCAGCAGCCAAGGGACAGTGAACACTGAAGCTTTCTTT. This encodes CASSQGTVNTEAFF.

This clone was counted a few times. The identical CDR3 is also encoded by other nucleotide sequences in the sample. V is TRBV6-6 and J is TRBJ1-5, with D tentatively TRBD1 (5 bases). The CDR3 runs to 13 residues. The germline V and J ends were trimmed by 0 bases and 6 bases, with 6 bases remaining between them. Per germline, CDR1 MNHNY and CDR2 SVGAGI (reference sequence). For the CDR3, the DNA is TGTGCCAGCAGTTACTCCACAGGTCAGCCCCAGCATTTT. It translates to CASSYSTGQPQHF.

The chain has TRBV5-4 and TRBJ2-5; 11 bases are shared with TRBD2. Germline assignment: CDR1 SGHNT and CDR2 YYREEE (reference sequence). Trimming at V came to 0 bases and at J to 4 bases, leaving 8 bases not matched to a gene. The CDR3 contains 17 residues. DNA for the CDR3: TGTGCCAGCAGCTTGGGGGGTAGCGGGAGGGCTAGAGAGACCCAGTACTTC. Protein: CASSLGGSGRARETQYF.

This chain links TRBV9 with TRBJ2-2; D might be TRBD1 (5 bases). CDR1 and CDR2 (germline): SGDLS, YYNGEE. V shed 2 bases and J shed 0 bases, with 14 bases lying between them. The length of the CDR3 is 17 residues. CDR3 nucleotide sequence: TGTGCCAGCAGCGTTTCGGGTGACAGTTCGAACACCGGGGAGCTGTTTTTT. Its protein product is CASSVSGDSSNTGELFF.

The chain is built from TRBV5-1 and TRBJ2-7; TRBD1 matches 7 bases. Germline CDR1 and CDR2: SGHRS and YFSETQ. J lost 2 bases, V lost 4 bases, and 6 bases had no gene match. The CDR3 totals 14 residues. CDR3 DNA: TGCGCCAGCAGCCCCAACGACAGGGCCTACGAGCAGTACTTC. Translating it yields CASSPNDRAYEQYF.

The CDR3 loop reads CASLPTAGTVVSSTDTQYF. CDR3 sequence (DNA): TGTGCCAGCCTACCGACTGCCGGGACAGTCGTATCTAGCACAGATACGCAGTATTTT. This chain connects TRBV19 to TRBJ2-3; 7 bases map to TRBD1. The CDR3 has 19 amino acids. The V gene's germline CDR1 is LNHDA and CDR2 SQIVND (reference sequence). The V segment lost 9 bases and the J segment 0 bases; nucleotides outside the gene matches: 21. Full variable domain (rest looked up from reference TRBV19 and TRBJ2-3): DGGITQSPKYLFRKEGQNVTLSCEQNLNHDAMYWYRQDPGQGLRLIYYSQIVNDFQKGDIAEGYSVSREKKESFPLTVTSAQKNPTAFYLCASLPTAGTVVSSTDTQYFGPGTRLTVL.

This chain uses TRBV5-1 with TRBJ1-3; 7 nucleotides agree with TRBD1. V gave up 6 bases and J gave up 0 bases; unmatched junction bases: 6. Germline CDR1 is SGHRS and CDR2 is YFSETQ. This CDR3 is built from 15 residues. CDR3 DNA sequence: TGCGCCAGCAACCTCGGGACAGCCTCTGGAAACACCATATATTTT. As protein: CASNLGTASGNTIYF.

The CDR3 loop reads CASSFRLPQETQYF. The CDR3 nucleotides read TGTGCCAGCAGCTTTCGACTTCCACAAGAGACCCAGTACTTC. The rearrangement links TRBV11-2 to TRBJ2-5; unclear D gene. There are 14 residues in the CDR3. V lost 3 bases, J lost 2 bases, and 10 bases lay in between. Per the germline V gene, CDR1 is SGHAT and CDR2 is FQNNGV.

This clone was detected once. V usage is TRBV28 and J usage is TRBJ2-7; the match to TRBD2 covers 14 bases. The CDR3 sequence is 17 residues long. CDR1 is MDHEN, CDR2 SYDVKM, per germline. Unmatched junction bases numbered 8, after V lost 2 bases and J lost 5 bases. The DNA for the CDR3 is TGTGCCAGCAGTTTAGCGGGACTAGCGGGAGATCTTCACGAGCAGTACTTC. Translated, it gives CASSLAGLAGDLHEQYF.

The table lists this clone with a count of one. This sequence joins TRBV6-6 and TRBJ2-3; D is unresolved. V was pared by 7 bases and J by 6 bases, with 14 bases between. In germline, CDR1 is MNHNY, CDR2 SVGAGI (reference sequence). The CDR3 covers 13 residues. CDR3 DNA sequence: TGTGCCAGCAACGACAAGGTGTTGGATACGCAGTATTTT. Residues: CASNDKVLDTQYF.

The chain links TRBV19 to TRBJ1-1; 10 nucleotides match TRBD1. Germline CDR1 LNHDA, CDR2 SQIVND (reference sequence). The CDR3 sequence is 16 residues long. V lost 6 bases, J lost 1 base, and 8 bases stayed unmatched. The CDR3 coding sequence is TGTGCCAGTAGGGGGACAGGGGAATGGTGGAACACTGAAGCTTTCTTT. This gives the protein CASRGTGEWWNTEAFF.

This chain joins TRBV5-4 and TRBJ1-1; unclear D gene. The CDR3 covers 13 residues. The germline V and J ends were trimmed by 6 bases and 1 base, with 10 bases remaining between them. Germline V CDR1 and CDR2: SGHNT, YYREEE (reference sequence). This CDR3 is CASKLRQNTEAFF. CDR3 nucleotide sequence: TGTGCCAGCAAATTACGACAGAACACTGAAGCTTTCTTT.

The chain uses TRBV18 and TRBJ2-7, with 12 positions matching TRBD2. Germline CDR1 and CDR2: KGHSH and LQKENI. The CDR3 is 16 amino acids. After removal of 5 bases from V and 2 bases from J, the junction contained 7 bases not matched to a gene. Here the CDR3 reads CASSALTSGRPYEQYF. The CDR3 coding sequence is TGTGCCAGCTCAGCGCTCACTAGCGGGAGGCCCTACGAGCAGTACTTC. The full variable domain, its missing parts supplied by reference TRBV18 and TRBJ2-7, is NAGVMQNPRHLVRRRGQEARLRCSPMKGHSHVYWYRQLPEEGLKFMVYLQKENIIDESGMPKERFSAEFPKEGPSILRIQQVVRGDSAAYFCASSALTSGRPYEQYFGPGTRLTVT.

The table lists this clone with a few counts. This chain connects TRBV29-1 to TRBJ2-7; perhaps TRBD1 as D (6 bases). The V and J ends lost 4 bases and 6 bases respectively, with 7 bases between them. Germline V gene lookup returns CDR1 SQVTM and CDR2 ANQGSEA. The CDR3 runs to 10 residues. DNA for the CDR3: TGCAGCGTTGGAGGGGGCGAGCAGTACTTC. Protein sequence: CSVGGGEQYF.

The chain has TRBV9 and TRBJ2-1, with TRBD2 matching 8 bases. Germline V gene sequence: CDR1 SGDLS, CDR2 YYNGEE. The junction had 5 bases not matched to a gene; V was cut back by 0 bases and J by 6 bases. The CDR3 has 15 amino acids. This chain's CDR3 is CASSVGGGTSNEQFF. Here the CDR3 DNA reads TGTGCCAGCAGCGTAGGTGGGGGGACTAGCAATGAGCAGTTCTTC.

The V call is TRBV11-3, the J call TRBJ2-5; tentative D call: TRBD2 (6 bases). The CDR3 has 13 amino acids. Trimming stripped 5 bases from V and 4 bases from J, with 11 bases between. Germline V lookup: CDR1 SGHNT, CDR2 YENEEA. CDR3 protein: CASSQGLLETQYF. DNA of the CDR3: TGTGCCAGCAGCCAGGGACTTCTAGAGACCCAGTACTTC.

The gene calls are TRBV28 and TRBJ2-2, with D possibly being TRBD1 (6 bases). V lost 6 bases to trimming and J lost 5 bases, with 10 bases between them. The CDR3 has 13 amino acids. CDR1 is MDHEN, CDR2 SYDVKM, per germline. The CDR3 region has the DNA TGTGCCAGCAGGATAACAGGGACCGGGGAGCTGTTTTTT. This gives the protein CASRITGTGELFF.

This clone has just one count. This sequence joins TRBV5-1 and TRBJ2-1; D gene ambiguous. The ends were cut back, 0 bases at V and 6 bases at J, with 16 bases in the middle. This CDR3 region has 16 residues. CDR1 and CDR2 (germline): SGHRS, YFSETQ. CDR3 protein: CASSLVPGLSGNEQFF. DNA of the CDR3: TGCGCCAGCAGCTTGGTACCCGGATTATCGGGCAATGAGCAGTTCTTC.

As for this clone: Other DNA sequences from this sample encode an identical CDR3 as well. The genes are TRBV4-1 and TRBJ2-7; 7 nucleotides align to TRBD1. After removal of 4 bases from V and 3 bases from J, the junction contained 3 bases not matched to a gene. The length of the CDR3 is 13 residues. Germline CDR1 reads MGHRA; CDR2 reads YSYEKL. CDR3 sequence: CASSRDSLYEQYF. The CDR3 region has the DNA TGCGCCAGCAGCCGGGACAGCCTCTACGAGCAGTACTTC.

This sequence joins TRBV6-5 and TRBJ2-1, with TRBD2 identical over 12 bases. CDR1 is MNHEY and CDR2 is SVGAGI in the germline V gene. V trimming: 0 bases; J trimming: 12 bases; junction bases outside the gene matches: 9. This CDR3 spans 16 amino acids. Here the CDR3 reads CASSYSRLAGDGAQFF. The CDR3 DNA sequence: TGTGCCAGCAGTTACTCGAGACTAGCGGGAGATGGGGCGCAGTTCTTC.

The genes are TRBV19 and TRBJ1-1; no clear D gene. The germline V gene encodes CDR1 LNHDA and CDR2 SQIVND (reference sequence). Trimming removed 2 bases at V and 1 base at J, with 5 bases between. The CDR3 loop spans 13 amino acids. CDR3 sequence: CASSINRNTEAFF. The DNA of the CDR3 is TGTGCCAGTAGTATAAATCGGAACACTGAAGCTTTCTTT.

The rearrangement uses TRBV7-2 and TRBJ2-1; 13 nucleotides match TRBD2. Germline V gene sequence: CDR1 SGHTA, CDR2 FQGNSA. CDR3 size: 14 residues. With V trimmed by 5 bases and J by 11 bases, 6 bases remained unmatched. Written as DNA, the CDR3 is TGTGCCAGCAGCCCCGGGACTAGCGGGGCGAAGCAGTTCTTC. Translation: CASSPGTSGAKQFF.

In regard to this clone: A read error may account for a junction end that differs from germline. Other DNA sequences in the same sample also yield this CDR3. The CDR3 DNA sequence: TGCGCCAGCAGCTTATTGGCCAGGTTGGGCAATCAGCCCCAGCATTTT. Its translation: CASSLLARLGNQPQHF. The chain has TRBV7-9 and TRBJ1-5; no definite D call. CDR3 size: 16 residues. CDR1 and CDR2 (germline): SEHNR, FQNEAQ (reference sequence).